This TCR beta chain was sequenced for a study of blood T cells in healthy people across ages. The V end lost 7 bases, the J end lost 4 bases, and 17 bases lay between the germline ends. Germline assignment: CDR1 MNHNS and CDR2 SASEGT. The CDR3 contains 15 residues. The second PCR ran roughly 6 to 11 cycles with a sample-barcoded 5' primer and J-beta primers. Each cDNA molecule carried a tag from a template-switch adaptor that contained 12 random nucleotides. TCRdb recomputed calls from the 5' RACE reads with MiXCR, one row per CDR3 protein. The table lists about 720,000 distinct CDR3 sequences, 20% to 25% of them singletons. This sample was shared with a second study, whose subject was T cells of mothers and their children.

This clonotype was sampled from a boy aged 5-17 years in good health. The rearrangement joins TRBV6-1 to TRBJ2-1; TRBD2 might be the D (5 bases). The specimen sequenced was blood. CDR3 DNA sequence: TGTGCCAGCATAAGGTCGGGGAGTGGGTACAATGAGCAGTTCTTC. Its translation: CASIRSGSGYNEQFF.